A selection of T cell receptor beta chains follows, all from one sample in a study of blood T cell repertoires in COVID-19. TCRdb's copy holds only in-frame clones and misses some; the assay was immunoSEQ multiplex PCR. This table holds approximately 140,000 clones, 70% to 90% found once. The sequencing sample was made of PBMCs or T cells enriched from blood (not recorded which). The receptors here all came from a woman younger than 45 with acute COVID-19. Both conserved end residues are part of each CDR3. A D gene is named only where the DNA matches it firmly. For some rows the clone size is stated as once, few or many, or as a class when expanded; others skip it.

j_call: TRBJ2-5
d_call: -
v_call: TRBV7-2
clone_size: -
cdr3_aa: CASSLAQGSETQYF
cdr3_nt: TGTGCCAGCAGCTTAGCGCAGGGATCCGAGACCCAGTACTTC

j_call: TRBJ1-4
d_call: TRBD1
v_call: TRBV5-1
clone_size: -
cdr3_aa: CASSKDRVNEKLFF
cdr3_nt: TGCGCCAGCAGCAAGGACAGGGTTAATGAAAAACTGTTTTTT

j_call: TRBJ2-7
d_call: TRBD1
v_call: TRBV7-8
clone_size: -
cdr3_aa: CASSYRTGSGYEQYF
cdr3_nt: TGTGCCAGCAGCTACCGGACAGGGTCAGGCTACGAGCAGTACTTC

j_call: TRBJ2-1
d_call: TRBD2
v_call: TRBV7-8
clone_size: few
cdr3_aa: CASSSTGTSGSMEQFF
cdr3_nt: TGTGCCAGCAGCTCCACCGGGACTAGCGGGAGTATGGAGCAGTTCTTC

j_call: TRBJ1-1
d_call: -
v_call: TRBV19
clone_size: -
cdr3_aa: CASSAPTGSGRDTEAFF
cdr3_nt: TGTGCCAGTAGTGCCCCCACAGGGTCCGGTCGGGACACTGAAGCTTTCTTT

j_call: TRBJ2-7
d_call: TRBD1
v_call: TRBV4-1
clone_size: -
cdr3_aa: CASSYEGGQGFYEQYF
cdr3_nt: TGCGCCAGCAGCTACGAAGGGGGACAGGGTTTCTACGAGCAGTACTTC

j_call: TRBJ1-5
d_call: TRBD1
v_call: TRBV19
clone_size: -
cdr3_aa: CASRGQVSNQPQHF
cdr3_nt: TGTGCCAGCCGAGGACAGGTTAGCAATCAGCCCCAGCATTTT

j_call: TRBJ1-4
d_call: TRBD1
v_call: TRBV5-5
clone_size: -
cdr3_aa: CASSTGTGGRNEKLFF
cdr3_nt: TGTGCCAGCAGCACCGGGACAGGGGGCAGGAATGAAAAACTGTTTTTT

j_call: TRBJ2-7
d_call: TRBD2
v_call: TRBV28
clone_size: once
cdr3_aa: CASRRTSGRAYEQYF
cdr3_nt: TGTGCCAGCAGGAGGACTAGCGGGAGAGCCTACGAGCAGTACTTC

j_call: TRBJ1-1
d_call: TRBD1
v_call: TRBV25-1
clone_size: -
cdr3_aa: CASSDWTGRAEAFF
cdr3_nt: TGTGCCAGCAGTGATTGGACAGGGAGGGCTGAAGCTTTCTTT

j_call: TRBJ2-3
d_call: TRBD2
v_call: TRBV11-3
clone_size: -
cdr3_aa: CASKDGRATDTQYF
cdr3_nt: TGTGCCTCCAAGGACGGGAGGGCCACAGATACGCAGTATTTT

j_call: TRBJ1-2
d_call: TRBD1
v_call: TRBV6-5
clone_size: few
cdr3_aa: CASSSPWTGDPYGYTF
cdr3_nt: TGTGCCAGCAGTTCGCCTTGGACAGGGGATCCTTATGGCTACACCTTC

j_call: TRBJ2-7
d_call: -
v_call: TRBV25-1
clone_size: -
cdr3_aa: CASSEASGHLSYEQYF
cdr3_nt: TGTGCCAGCAGTGAGGCCAGCGGGCACCTCTCCTACGAGCAGTACTTC

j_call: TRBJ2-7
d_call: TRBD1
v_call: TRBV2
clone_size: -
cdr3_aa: CASKVTGGYEQYF
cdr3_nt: TGTGCCAGCAAGGTTACAGGGGGCTACGAGCAGTACTTC

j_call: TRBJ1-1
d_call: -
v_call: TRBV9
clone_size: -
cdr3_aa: CASSPTGFRVNTEAFF
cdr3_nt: TGTGCCAGCAGCCCGACAGGTTTCAGGGTTAACACTGAAGCTTTCTTT

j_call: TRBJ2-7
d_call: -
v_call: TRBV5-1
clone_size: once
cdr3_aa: CASSLSSQANEQYF
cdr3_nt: TGCGCCAGCAGCTTGTCGTCCCAGGCAAACGAGCAGTACTTC

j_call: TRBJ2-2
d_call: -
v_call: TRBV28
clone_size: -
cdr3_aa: CASSPWAGANTGELFF
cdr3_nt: TGTGCCAGCAGTCCCTGGGCAGGGGCGAACACCGGGGAGCTGTTTTTT

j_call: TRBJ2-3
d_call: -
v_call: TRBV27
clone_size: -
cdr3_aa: CASSFPTRTGTDTQYF
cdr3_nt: TGTGCCAGCAGTTTCCCGACGAGGACAGGCACAGATACGCAGTATTTT

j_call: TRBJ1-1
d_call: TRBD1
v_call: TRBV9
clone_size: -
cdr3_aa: CASSVGSRGSTEAFF
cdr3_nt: TGTGCCAGCAGCGTAGGCAGCAGGGGGTCGACTGAAGCTTTCTTT

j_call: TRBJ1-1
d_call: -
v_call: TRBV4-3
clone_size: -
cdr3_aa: CASSQDGQMNTEAFF
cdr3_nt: TGCGCCAGCAGCCAGGACGGACAGATGAACACTGAAGCTTTCTTT